A single sample gave rise to the 30 T cell receptor beta chains below, sequenced in a study of blood T cell repertoires in COVID-19. Measured with immunoSEQ multiplex PCR; TCRdb has only the in-frame clones, and not every one. In the table there are over 150,000 clones, approximately 88% of which are singletons. The sequencing sample was made of peripheral blood. All receptors derive from a woman between 35 and 50 years old with COVID-19, enrolled during active disease.

For this clone: Other nucleotide sequences from this sample produce the same CDR3. The genes are TRBV9 and TRBJ2-7; 8 bases match TRBD2. The germline gives CDR1 SGDLS, CDR2 YYNGEE. The ends lost 2 bases at V and 3 bases at J; junction bases unmatched: 4. The CDR3 loop spans 14 amino acids. CDR3 in DNA: TGTGCCAGCAGCGTGGCGGCGGGAGGCTACGAGCAGTACTTC. Its translation is CASSVAAGGYEQYF.

The rearrangement links TRBV2 to TRBJ2-3; D not resolved. The germline V and J ends were trimmed by 3 bases and 1 base, with 8 bases remaining between them. CDR3 length equals 14 residues. Germline V gene data show CDR1 as SNHLY and CDR2 as FYNNEI. The CDR3 loop is CASSDSYRTDTQYF. CDR3 nucleotides: TGTGCCAGCAGTGACTCCTATCGCACAGATACGCAGTATTTT. The full variable domain, its missing parts supplied by reference TRBV2 and TRBJ2-3, is EPEVTQTPSHQVTQMGQEVILRCVPISNHLYFYWYRQILGQKVEFLVSFYNNEISEKSEIFDDQFSVERPDGSNFTLKIRSTKLEDSAMYFCASSDSYRTDTQYFGPGTRLTVL.

This chain uses TRBV7-9 with TRBJ2-1, with TRBD2 identical over 9 bases. CDR1 and CDR2 (germline): SEHNR, FQNEAQ (reference sequence). This CDR3 spans 15 amino acids. Trimming cost V 3 bases and J 5 bases; bases outside gene matches: 5. CDR3 coding DNA: TGTGCCAGCAGCTTGGGGGCTAGCGGGGACAATGAGCAGTTCTTC. This translates into CASSLGASGDNEQFF. Variable domain in full (rest from reference TRBV7-9 and TRBJ2-1): DTGVSQNPRHKITKRGQNVTFRCDPISEHNRLYWYRQTLGQGPEFLTYFQNEAQLEKSRLLSDRFSAERPKGSFSTLEIQRTEQGDSAMYLCASSLGASGDNEQFFGPGTRLTVL.

The chain combines TRBV7-3 with TRBJ2-2, with 9 nucleotides matching TRBD2. V lost 5 bases to trimming and J lost 1 base; unmatched junction nucleotides: 2. Germline V gene sequence: CDR1 SGHTA, CDR2 FQGTGA. There are 15 residues in the CDR3. This chain's CDR3 is CASSPTSGNTGELFF. In DNA form, the CDR3 reads TGTGCCAGCAGCCCGACTAGCGGGAACACCGGGGAGCTGTTTTTT. Filled out from reference TRBV7-3 and TRBJ2-2, the complete variable domain reads GAGVSQTPSNKVTEKGKYVELRCDPISGHTALYWYRQSLGQGPEFLIYFQGTGAADDSGLPNDRFFAVRPEGSVSTLKIQRTERGDSAVYLCASSPTSGNTGELFFGEGSRLTVL.

V and J are TRBV6-6 and TRBJ1-5; D gene uncertain. Germline-derived CDR1 and CDR2 are MNHNY and SVGAGI (reference sequence). CDR3 length equals 11 residues. V was shortened by 10 bases and J by 4 bases, with 8 bases between the two germline ends. The DNA for the CDR3 is TGTGCCACCGGGGAGAATCAGCCCCAGCATTTT. Translation gives CATGENQPQHF.

This sequence joins TRBV6-6 and TRBJ2-7; TRBD2 aligns across 7 bases. The trim removed 7 bases at V and 7 bases at J, leaving 7 bases unmatched. The CDR3 totals 12 residues. Germline V CDR1 and CDR2: MNHNY, SVGAGI (reference sequence). In nucleotides, the CDR3 is TGTGCCAGCAACCTAGCGGCGGGGGAGCAGTACTTC. Translated, it gives CASNLAAGEQYF.

The chain links TRBV14 to TRBJ1-5; D is uncertain. Germline V gives CDR1 SGHDN, CDR2 FVKESK. The CDR3 contains 15 residues. The ends were cut back, 1 base at V and 10 bases at J, with 17 bases in the middle. CDR3 protein: CASSQGTPQVSPQHF. CDR3 nucleotides: TGTGCCAGCAGCCAAGGTACACCCCAGGTGAGCCCCCAGCATTTT.

The CDR3 sequence is CASSLGAFTYEQYF. The CDR3 nucleotides are TGTGCCAGCAGCTTAGGCGCATTTACCTACGAGCAGTACTTC. The rearrangement joins TRBV11-2 to TRBJ2-7; no clear D. The germline gives CDR1 SGHAT, CDR2 FQNNGV. This CDR3 region has 14 residues. V dropped 1 base and J dropped 2 bases, with 9 bases sitting between them.

In this sample, this clone turned up once. The chain couples TRBV28 to TRBJ2-7, with TRBD1 as a possible D gene (6 bases). This CDR3 is built from 13 residues. Germline lookup yields CDR1 MDHEN and CDR2 SYDVKM. Trimming took 1 base from V and 9 from J, leaving 13 bases between them. As DNA, the CDR3 is TGTGCCAGCAGTTTATCTTATCTCAGGGGGCAGTACTTC. Translated: CASSLSYLRGQYF.

This clone was observed a single time. The V and J genes are TRBV5-1 and TRBJ2-3, with D possibly being TRBD1 (6 bases). The CDR3 sequence is 15 residues long. Germline V gene data show CDR1 as SGHRS and CDR2 as YFSETQ. V lost 4 bases and J lost 0, with 12 bases in between. CDR3 sequence reads: CASSPRTDSTDTQYF. CDR3 nucleotide sequence: TGCGCCAGCAGCCCCAGGACAGATAGCACAGATACGCAGTATTTT.

The chain couples TRBV5-1 to TRBJ2-5, with 9 bases aligning to TRBD2. Losses at the gene ends were 2 bases for V and 4 bases for J; bases not matched to a gene: 12. CDR1 SGHRS and CDR2 YFSETQ come from the germline V gene. This CDR3 comprises 17 residues. CDR3: CASSLFTGTSRRETQYF. In nucleotides, the CDR3 is TGCGCCAGCAGCTTATTTACCGGGACTAGCAGGCGAGAGACCCAGTACTTC.

V gene TRBV15 combines with J gene TRBJ2-5; TRBD2 is a possible D gene (6 bases). V gave up 5 bases and J gave up 5 bases, with 21 bases separating them. This CDR3 spans 16 amino acids. Germline V CDR1 and CDR2: LNHNV, YYDKDF (reference sequence). The CDR3 region is CATSPRTTLSAETQYF. CDR3 sequence (DNA): TGTGCCACCAGCCCACGGACTACTCTCAGCGCCGAGACCCAGTACTTC.

The chain recombines TRBV11-3 with TRBJ2-3, with 11 bases lining up with TRBD2. The CDR3 totals 16 residues. The germline gives CDR1 SGHNT, CDR2 YENEEA. The ends lost 5 bases at V and 3 bases at J; junction bases unmatched: 7. The CDR3: CASSRFTSGRTDTQYF. CDR3 bases: TGTGCCAGCAGCCGCTTTACTAGCGGGAGAACAGATACGCAGTATTTT.

Here the CDR3 DNA reads TGTGCCAGCAGCCAAGCTAGCGGGAGGATCAATGAGCAGTTCTTC. This encodes CASSQASGRINEQFF. The genes are TRBV3-1 (or the pseudogene TRBV3-2) and TRBJ2-1, with 11 bases fitting TRBD2. Germline assignment: CDR1 LGHDT and CDR2 YNNKEL (reference sequence). V shed 1 base, J shed 6 bases, and the junction held 2 bases outside the gene matches. There are 15 residues in the CDR3.

The rearrangement uses TRBV29-1 and TRBJ2-2, with D possibly TRBD1 on 5 matching bases. Trimming shortened V by 5 bases and J by 6 bases, and 16 bases separated the two germline ends. Per germline, CDR1 SQVTM and CDR2 ANQGSEA. The CDR3 consists of 14 residues. CDR3: CSVLSTEAPGELFF. In nucleotides, the CDR3 is TGCAGCGTTCTGTCGACAGAAGCCCCCGGGGAGCTGTTTTTT.

The V gene is TRBV15, the J gene TRBJ2-7; D is undetermined. Germline CDR1 and CDR2: LNHNV and YYDKDF (reference sequence). The CDR3 contains 11 residues. The germline V and J ends were trimmed by 1 base and 7 bases, with 5 bases remaining between them. DNA of the CDR3: TGTGCCACCAGCAGAGCCGGGGAGCAGTACTTC. Translation: CATSRAGEQYF.

The chain is built from TRBV27 and TRBJ2-2, with D unclear. This CDR3 has 14 amino acids. V was pared by 2 bases and J by 9 bases, with 13 bases between. Looked up from germline, CDR1 is MNHEY and CDR2 is SMNVEV (reference sequence). The chain's CDR3 is CASSLQTGFRELFF. The CDR3 DNA sequence: TGTGCCAGCAGTTTACAAACGGGTTTCAGGGAGCTGTTTTTT.

The chain has TRBV28 and TRBJ1-5, with TRBD1 matching 7 bases. Losses at the gene ends were 1 base for V and 14 bases for J; bases not matched to a gene: 20. Germline V gene data show CDR1 as MDHEN and CDR2 as SYDVKM. The CDR3 length is 17 residues. The CDR3: CASSLLYEQGTTRSKHF. As DNA, the CDR3 is TGTGCCAGCAGTTTATTATATGAACAGGGGACCACGAGGTCGAAGCATTTT.

The rearrangement joins TRBV7-2 to TRBJ1-1, with a possible D match to TRBD1 (6 bases). CDR1 SGHTA and CDR2 FQGNSA come from the germline V gene. The CDR3 extends over 14 amino acids. V was trimmed by 4 bases and J by 11 bases, leaving 20 bases between them. The CDR3 loop reads CASSSDRGRGEAFF. Written as DNA, the CDR3 is TGTGCCAGCAGCTCCGACCGGGGCAGGGGAGAGGCTTTCTTT.

This clone was picked up many times. V usage is TRBV27 and J usage is TRBJ1-1; tentative D call: TRBD1 (6 bases). V gave up 5 bases and J gave up 4 bases, with 8 bases separating them. The CDR3 covers 12 residues. Per germline, CDR1 MNHEY and CDR2 SMNVEV (reference sequence). The CDR3 coding sequence is TGTGCCAGCAGTCAAGGGGGCACTGAAGCTTTCTTT. It yields the protein CASSQGGTEAFF.

The V call is TRBV3-1 (or the pseudogene TRBV3-2), the J call TRBJ1-3; 8 bases line up with TRBD1. There are 16 residues in the CDR3. The V gene's germline CDR1 is LGHDT and CDR2 YNNKEL (reference sequence). Losses at the gene ends were 2 bases for V and 5 bases for J; bases not matched to a gene: 8. In nucleotides, the CDR3 is TGTGCCAGCAGCCAACCTATGACAGGGGCACGAAACACCATATATTTT. Its translation: CASSQPMTGARNTIYF.

This chain connects TRBV5-1 to TRBJ2-1; 7 bases fit TRBD1. The CDR3 is made up of 13 amino acids. Germline CDR1 SGHRS, CDR2 YFSETQ. The V gene end was trimmed by 3 bases and the J gene end by 6 bases; junction bases not matched to a gene: 3. CDR3 in DNA: TGCGCCAGCAGCTCTCCAGGGGGCAATGAGCAGTTCTTC. It translates to CASSSPGGNEQFF.

The chain joins TRBV27 to TRBJ1-2; 7 nucleotides agree with TRBD1. The CDR3 runs to 14 residues. From germline, CDR1 is MNHEY and CDR2 SMNVEV (reference sequence). V shed 6 bases and J 5 bases; nucleotides not matched to a gene: 9. CDR3 DNA sequence: TGTGCCAGCAGGACCCGACAGGGAAGGTATGGCTACACCTTC. Translating gives CASRTRQGRYGYTF.

In nucleotides, the CDR3 is TGCGCCAGCAGCCAACTCATGCGGGGGGCGGACTATGGCTACACCTTC. It is translated as CASSQLMRGADYGYTF. V is TRBV4-1 and J is TRBJ1-2; D is perhaps TRBD1 (6 bases). There are 16 residues in the CDR3. Germline values: CDR1 MGHRA, CDR2 YSYEKL. V gave up 2 bases and J gave up 3 bases, with 16 bases separating them.

V gene TRBV5-5 combines with J gene TRBJ2-5; 7 bases line up with TRBD1. This CDR3 region has 18 residues. After removal of 0 bases from V and 2 bases from J, the junction contained 13 bases not matched to a gene. The germline CDR1 and CDR2 sequences are SGHKS and YYEKEE (reference sequence). CDR3 coding DNA: TGTGCCAGCAGCTTGGCCCCAGGGGGATTTGGGTTACAAGAGACCCAGTACTTC. Its protein product is CASSLAPGGFGLQETQYF.

The rearrangement links TRBV19 to TRBJ1-1; TRBD1 aligns across 9 bases. The CDR3 totals 17 residues. The V gene end was trimmed by 2 bases and the J gene end by 4 bases; junction bases not matched to a gene: 11. CDR1 and CDR2 from the germline V gene are LNHDA and SQIVND (reference sequence). The CDR3 protein is CASSIIARTGASTEAFF. The CDR3 DNA is TGTGCCAGTAGTATAATAGCGCGGACAGGGGCGAGCACTGAAGCTTTCTTT. Looking up the rest from reference TRBV19 and TRBJ1-1 gives the full variable domain: DGGITQSPKYLFRKEGQNVTLSCEQNLNHDAMYWYRQDPGQGLRLIYYSQIVNDFQKGDIAEGYSVSREKKESFPLTVTSAQKNPTAFYLCASSIIARTGASTEAFFGQGTRLTVV.

V gene TRBV10-1 combines with J gene TRBJ2-7; D perhaps matches TRBD2 (5 bases). V lost 3 bases and J 4 bases, leaving 22 bases between the germline ends. CDR3 length: 17 residues. CDR1 is WNHNN and CDR2 is SYGVQD in the germline V gene (reference sequence). The CDR3 is CASSDGKLSESRYEQYF. The CDR3 DNA follows: TGCGCCAGCAGTGATGGGAAGCTTAGCGAATCGAGATACGAGCAGTACTTC.

The rearrangement joins TRBV20-1 to TRBJ2-5; D is possibly TRBD1 (5 bases). In germline, CDR1 is DFQATT, CDR2 SNEGSKA (reference sequence). V lost 3 bases, J lost 4 bases, and 12 bases lay in between. This CDR3 comprises 13 residues. CDR3 nucleotide sequence: TGCAGTGCTAGTCTGGGCAGGGCAGAGACCCAGTACTTC. It translates to CSASLGRAETQYF.

This sequence joins TRBV5-1 and TRBJ1-1, with 8 nucleotides matching TRBD1. With 0 bases clipped from V and 7 bases from J, the junction kept 8 bases outside the gene matches. Germline V gene sequence: CDR1 SGHRS, CDR2 YFSETQ. This CDR3 region has 15 residues. CDR3 nucleotide sequence: TGCGCCAGCAGCTTGGCCAGACAGGGGACAAATGAAGCTTTCTTT. Encoded protein: CASSLARQGTNEAFF.

The CDR3 spells CASGVTVNTEAFF. The CDR3 region has the DNA TGTGCTAGTGGTGTTACGGTGAACACTGAAGCTTTCTTT. The chain employs TRBV12-5 and TRBJ1-1; no clear D gene. The germline gives CDR1 LGHNT, CDR2 FRNRAP. Trimming cost V 5 bases and J 0 bases, with 7 bases left between them. CDR3 length: 13 amino acids.